This T cell receptor (beta chain) derives from a study of cytomegalovirus exposure and HLA in healthy donors. Primers included in the PCR were 60 Vbeta and 13 Jbeta primers. Using immunoSEQ multiplex PCR, the repertoire was profiled, and TCRdb retains in-frame clones only, with some absent. Of about 160,000 clones listed, roughly 85% are singletons. This CDR3 is 14 amino acids long. Trimming took 0 bases from V and 5 from J, leaving 11 bases between them. Germline CDR1 SGHNT, CDR2 YYREEE (reference sequence). The genes are TRBV5-4 and TRBJ2-5; D uncertain. The sequence derives from a male donor in good health and CMV-seropositive. The sample was PBMCs. CDR3 DNA: TGTGCCAGCAGCTTGGCGATAGCCGCGGAGACCCAGTACTTC. Protein: CASSLAIAAETQYF.